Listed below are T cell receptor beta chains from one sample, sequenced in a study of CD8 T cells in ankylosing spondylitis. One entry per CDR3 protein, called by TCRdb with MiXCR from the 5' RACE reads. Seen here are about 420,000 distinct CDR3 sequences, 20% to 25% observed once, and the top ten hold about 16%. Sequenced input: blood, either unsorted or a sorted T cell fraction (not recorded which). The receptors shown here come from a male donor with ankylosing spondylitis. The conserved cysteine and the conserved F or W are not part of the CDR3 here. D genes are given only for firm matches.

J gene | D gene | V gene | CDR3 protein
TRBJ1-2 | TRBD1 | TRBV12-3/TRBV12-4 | ASSSQGQGASMGYT
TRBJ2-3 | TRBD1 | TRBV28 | ASRTGTAGDTQY
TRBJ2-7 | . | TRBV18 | ASSPRLYEQY
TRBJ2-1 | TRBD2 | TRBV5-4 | ASSFSGRAGF
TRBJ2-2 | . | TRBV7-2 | ASSIGAVTGELF
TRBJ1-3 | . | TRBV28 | ASSPELSGNTIY
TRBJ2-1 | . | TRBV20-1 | SARREYLIYNEQF
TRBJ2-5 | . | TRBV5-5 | ASSPPVGEETQY
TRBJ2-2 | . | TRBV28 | ASSFPLTRNTGELF
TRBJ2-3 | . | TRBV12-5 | ASGSSGTPSLY
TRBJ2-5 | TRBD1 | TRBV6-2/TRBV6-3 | ASKYRDRDSETQY
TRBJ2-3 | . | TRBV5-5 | ASSAGSWTDTQY
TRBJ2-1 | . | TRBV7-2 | ASSLGSSPGSLRF
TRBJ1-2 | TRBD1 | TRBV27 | ASRGQGRSYT
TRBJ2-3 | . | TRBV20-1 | SASWAKDTQY
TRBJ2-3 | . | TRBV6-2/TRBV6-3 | ASSSGLTTDTQY
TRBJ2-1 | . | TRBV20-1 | SASSGTNYNEQF
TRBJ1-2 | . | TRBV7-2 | ASSPWRQDLDGYT
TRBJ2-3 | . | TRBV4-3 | ASSRGAAGSTDTQY
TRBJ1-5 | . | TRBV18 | ASSLRGTYSNQPQH
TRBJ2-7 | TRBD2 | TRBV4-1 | ASSRPTSGTYEQY
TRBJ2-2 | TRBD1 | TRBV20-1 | SAARDRITGELF
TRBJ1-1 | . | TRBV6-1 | ASRVLWALNTEAF
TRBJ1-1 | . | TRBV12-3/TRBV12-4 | ASSLYPKRGTEAF
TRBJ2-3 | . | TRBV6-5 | ASSYLVASSTDTQY
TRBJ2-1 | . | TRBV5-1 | ASSLLGGGENNEQF
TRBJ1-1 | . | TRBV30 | AWSLLSKAF
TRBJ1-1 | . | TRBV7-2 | ASSLGPRGARTEAF
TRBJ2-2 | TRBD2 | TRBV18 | ASSPGLATNTGELF
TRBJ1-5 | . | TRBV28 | ASSFLFRQGNQPQH
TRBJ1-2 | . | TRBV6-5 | ASRYGTLYGYT
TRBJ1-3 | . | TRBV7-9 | ASSEGQGSSGNTIY
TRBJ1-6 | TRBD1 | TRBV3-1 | ASSRGGQASSPLH
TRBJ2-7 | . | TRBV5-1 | ASSPLLTGPFNYEQY
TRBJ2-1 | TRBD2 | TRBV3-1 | ASSRTSGGGYNEQF
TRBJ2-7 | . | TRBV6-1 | ASLRAGIYEQY
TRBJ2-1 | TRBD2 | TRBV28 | ASRKTSGRAREQF
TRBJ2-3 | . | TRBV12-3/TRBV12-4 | ASSYFSDTQY
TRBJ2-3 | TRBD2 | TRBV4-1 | ASSARLAPDTQY
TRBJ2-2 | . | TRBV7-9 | ASSRQDTGELF
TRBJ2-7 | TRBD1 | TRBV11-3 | ASSSPRGTGDYEQY
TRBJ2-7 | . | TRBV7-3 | ASSLTGSGIGYEQY
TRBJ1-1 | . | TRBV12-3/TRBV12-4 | ASSPRTATEAF
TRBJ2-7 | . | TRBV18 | ASSPRAEDEQY
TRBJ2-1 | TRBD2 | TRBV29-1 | SVDRSGSFYNEQF
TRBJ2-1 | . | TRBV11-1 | ASSLPSDNEQF